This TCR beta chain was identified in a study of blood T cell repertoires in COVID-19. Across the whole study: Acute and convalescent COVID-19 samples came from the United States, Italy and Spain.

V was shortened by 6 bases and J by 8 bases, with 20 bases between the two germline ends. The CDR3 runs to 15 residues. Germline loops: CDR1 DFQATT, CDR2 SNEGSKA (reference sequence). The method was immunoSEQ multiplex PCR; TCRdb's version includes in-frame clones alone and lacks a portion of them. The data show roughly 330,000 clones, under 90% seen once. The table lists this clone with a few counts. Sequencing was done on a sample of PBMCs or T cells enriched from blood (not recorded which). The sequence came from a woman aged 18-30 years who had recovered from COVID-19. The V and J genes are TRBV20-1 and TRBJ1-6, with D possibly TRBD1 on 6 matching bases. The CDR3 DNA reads TGCAGTGCCAGTACCCCGGGACAACAGGATTCACCCCTCCACTTT. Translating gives CSASTPGQQDSPLHF.